This TCR beta chain was identified in a study of tumor and adjacent non-tumor tissue in lung cancer. About the research overall: Histology: under 15 adenocarcinoma, a couple of squamous cell carcinoma, 1 small cell lung cancer.

A modified ARM-PCR protocol with three rounds of nested PCR amplified TCRbeta. TCRdb called the multiplex PCR reads again in MiXCR, with one record for every CDR3 protein. The sample carries tens of thousands of distinct CDR3 sequences, over 80% recorded once. This sample's RNA came from whole unsorted tissue. Notes on the study in general: Higher tumor TCR diversity was associated with shorter survival.

The CDR3 covers 15 residues. The germline gives CDR1 DFQATT, CDR2 SNEGSKA (reference sequence). As for this clonotype: The antigen is not known. Sequence at one end of the junction differs from germline and may be a read error.

The TCR was taken from a woman in her forties or fifties with non-small cell lung cancer. Material: lung tumor tissue. This rearrangement joins TRBV20-1 to TRBJ2-7; TRBD2 is a possible D gene (5 bases). In DNA form, the CDR3 reads TGCACTGCTAGAGATACCGGCGGAGGCTCCTACGAACAGTACTTC. The encoded protein is CTARDTGGGSYEQYF.